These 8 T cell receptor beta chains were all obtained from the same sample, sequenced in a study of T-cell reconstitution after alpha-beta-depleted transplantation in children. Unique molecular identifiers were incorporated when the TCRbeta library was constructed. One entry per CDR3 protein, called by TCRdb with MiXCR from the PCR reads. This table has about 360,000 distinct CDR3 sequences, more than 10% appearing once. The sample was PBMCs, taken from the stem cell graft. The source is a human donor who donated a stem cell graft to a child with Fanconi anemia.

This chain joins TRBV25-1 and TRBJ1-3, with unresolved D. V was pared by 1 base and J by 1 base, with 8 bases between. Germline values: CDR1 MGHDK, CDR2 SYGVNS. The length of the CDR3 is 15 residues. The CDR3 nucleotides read TGTGCCAGCAGTGAATTGGCGGGGTCTGGAAACACCATATATTTT. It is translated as CASSELAGSGNTIYF.

CDR3 coding DNA: TGCGCCAGCAGCCAGCAGCTGGCTGCTGAGCAGTTCTTC. Protein: CASSQQLAAEQFF. V is TRBV4-3 and J is TRBJ2-1; D not certain. This CDR3 comprises 13 residues. V lost 3 bases and J lost 9, with 12 bases in between. Germline CDR1 LGHNA, CDR2 YSLEER.

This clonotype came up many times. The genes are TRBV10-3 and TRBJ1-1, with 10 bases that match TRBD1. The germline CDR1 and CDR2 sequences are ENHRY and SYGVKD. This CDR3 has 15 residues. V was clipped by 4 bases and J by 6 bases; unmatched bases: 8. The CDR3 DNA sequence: TGTGCCATCAGTGCCGTGACAGGGGGCGCGTCTGAAGCTTTCTTT. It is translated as CAISAVTGGASEAFF.

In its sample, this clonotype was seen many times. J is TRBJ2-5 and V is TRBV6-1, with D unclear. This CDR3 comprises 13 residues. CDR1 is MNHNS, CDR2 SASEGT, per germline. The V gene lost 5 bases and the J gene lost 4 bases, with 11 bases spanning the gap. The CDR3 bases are TGTGCCAGCAGTACCGCGGACGGAGAGACCCAGTACTTC. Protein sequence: CASSTADGETQYF.

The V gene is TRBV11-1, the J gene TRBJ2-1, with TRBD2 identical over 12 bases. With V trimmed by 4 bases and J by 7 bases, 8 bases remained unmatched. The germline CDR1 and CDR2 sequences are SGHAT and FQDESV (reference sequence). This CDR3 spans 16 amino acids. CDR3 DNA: TGTGCCAGCAGCTCATCCGGACTAGCGGGGCGGAATGAGCAGTTCTTC. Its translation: CASSSSGLAGRNEQFF.

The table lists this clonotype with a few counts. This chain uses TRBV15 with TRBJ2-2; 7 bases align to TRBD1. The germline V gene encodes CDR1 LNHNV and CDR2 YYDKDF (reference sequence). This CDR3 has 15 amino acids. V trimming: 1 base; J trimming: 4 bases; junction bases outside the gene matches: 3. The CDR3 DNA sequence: TGTGCCACCAGCAGAGGACAGGGTGGCACCGGGGAGCTGTTTTTT. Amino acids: CATSRGQGGTGELFF. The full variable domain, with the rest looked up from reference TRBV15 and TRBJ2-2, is DAMVIQNPRYQVTQFGKPVTLSCSQTLNHNVMYWYQQKSSQAPKLLFHYYDKDFNNEADTPDNFQSRRPNTSFCFLDIRSPGLGDTAMYLCATSRGQGGTGELFFGEGSRLTVL.

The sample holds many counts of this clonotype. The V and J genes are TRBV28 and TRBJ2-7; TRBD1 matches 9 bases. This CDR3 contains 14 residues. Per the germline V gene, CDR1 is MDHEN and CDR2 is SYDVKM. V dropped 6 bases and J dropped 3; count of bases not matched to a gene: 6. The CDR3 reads CASSAGTGIYEQYV. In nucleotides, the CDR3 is TGTGCCAGCAGCGCCGGGACAGGGATCTACGAGCAGTACGTC.

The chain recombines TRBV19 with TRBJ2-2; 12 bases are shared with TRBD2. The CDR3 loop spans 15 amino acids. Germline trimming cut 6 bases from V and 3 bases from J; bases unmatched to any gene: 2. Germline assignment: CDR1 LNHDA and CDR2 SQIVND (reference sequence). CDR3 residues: CASRLAGGDTGELFF. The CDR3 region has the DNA TGTGCCAGTAGGCTAGCGGGGGGGGACACCGGGGAGCTGTTTTTT.